This is a list of T cell receptor beta chains from one sample in a study of blood T cell repertoires in COVID-19. Profiling relied on immunoSEQ multiplex PCR, and the TCRdb table lists in-frame clones only, not all of them. This table has roughly 95,000 clones, 82% appearing once. The sample was peripheral blood. Source of these receptors: a man aged 50 or older with active or convalescent COVID-19. The CDR3 runs from the conserved cysteine through the conserved F or W. The D gene is left open where the match is weak. Clone size is shown for a subset of rows, as once, few, many or a class of expanded clone.

>TRBV9|.|TRBJ1-3|.|13
TGTGCCAAACGCCAGGGCTCTGGAAACACCATATATTTT
CAKRQGSGNTIYF
>TRBV7-2|.|TRBJ2-7|.|15
TGTGCCAGCAGCTTGGGCCCACTGAGCTCCTACGAGCAGTACTTC
CASSLGPLSSYEQYF
>TRBV7-2|.|TRBJ2-5|.|14
TGTGCCAGCAGCTTATTGGGCTACAAAGAGACCCAGTACTTC
CASSLLGYKETQYF
>TRBV6-2/TRBV6-3|.|TRBJ2-4|.|15
TGTGCCAGCAGTATGGATGGGCTAGCCAAAAACATTCAGTACTTC
CASSMDGLAKNIQYF
>TRBV2|TRBD2|TRBJ2-3|.|17
TGTGCCAGCAACCCGATTGGCGGGGGGGCAGAGGGAGATACGCAGTATTTT
CASNPIGGGAEGDTQYF
>TRBV4-1|.|TRBJ2-7|.|12
TGCGCCAGCAGAGGGGGGGGCTCCGAGCAGTACTTC
CASRGGGSEQYF
>TRBV12-3/TRBV12-4|.|TRBJ2-5|.|13
TGTGCCAGCAGGCTAGAATCGGGGGAGACCCAGTACTTC
CASRLESGETQYF
>TRBV24-1|.|TRBJ1-6|.|14
TGTGCCACCAGTGACGGGAATTATAATTCACCCCTCCACTTT
CATSDGNYNSPLHF
>TRBV24-1|TRBD1|TRBJ2-1|.|16
TGTGCCACCAGTGACAGACAGGGGAATGCCTACAATGAGCAGTTCTTC
CATSDRQGNAYNEQFF
>TRBV28|.|TRBJ2-1|.|16
TGTGCCAGCAGGTCCCGATGGAGGGCCCCCAACAATGAGCAGTTCTTC
CASRSRWRAPNNEQFF
>TRBV7-8|TRBD1|TRBJ1-6|.|17
TGTGCCAGCAGCTTATACTACGGGACAGATCATAATTCACCCCTCCACTTT
CASSLYYGTDHNSPLHF
>TRBV15|TRBD1|TRBJ2-1|.|16
TGTGCCACCAGCAGACAACAGGGGGCGGATTACAATGAGCAGTTCTTC
CATSRQQGADYNEQFF
>TRBV24-1|.|TRBJ2-3|.|15
TGTGCCACCAGTGACTCTCGAGGACAGCACGATACGCAGTATTTT
CATSDSRGQHDTQYF
>TRBV27|.|TRBJ1-2|.|13
TGTGCCAGCAGTTGGGGGGGGGACTGGGGCTACACCTTC
CASSWGGDWGYTF
>TRBV19|TRBD2|TRBJ2-7|.|14
TGTGCCAGTGGTCGGGGGGGGACCGCCTACGAGCAGTACTTC
CASGRGGTAYEQYF
>TRBV5-1|TRBD2|TRBJ2-3|.|16
TGCGCCAGCAGCTCCCCTAGCGGGGTAAGCACAGATACGCAGTATTTT
CASSSPSGVSTDTQYF
>TRBV14|.|TRBJ2-7|.|13
TGTGCCAGCAGCCCCCGGGACTTGGGCGAGCAGTACTTC
CASSPRDLGEQYF
>TRBV5-1|TRBD1|TRBJ1-2|.|15
TGCGCCAGCAGCTTGGACGGACAGGGGCCTAATGGCTACACCTTC
CASSLDGQGPNGYTF
>TRBV5-6|.|TRBJ2-7|.|12
TGTGCCAGCAGCCGCCTAGCCTACGAGCAGTACTTC
CASSRLAYEQYF
>TRBV5-1|.|TRBJ1-2|.|13
TGCGCCAGCAGCTTACAGCAAAACTATGGCTACACCTTC
CASSLQQNYGYTF
>TRBV5-8|.|TRBJ1-2|.|15
TGTGCCAGCAGCCTGGGCGGGACTGGGAATTATGGCTACACCTTC
CASSLGGTGNYGYTF
>TRBV7-8|TRBD1|TRBJ2-3|few|14
TGTGCCAGCAGCCTGGGACAGGGTGTAGGTACGCAGTATTTT
CASSLGQGVGTQYF
>TRBV5-1|.|TRBJ1-1|.|13
TGCGCCAGCAGCTTTGAGGCAAACACTGAAGCTTTCTTT
CASSFEANTEAFF
>TRBV6-1|TRBD1|TRBJ2-3|.|17
TGTGCCAGCAGTGGACAAAACAGGGGAACGTACACAGATACGCAGTATTTT
CASSGQNRGTYTDTQYF
>TRBV5-1|.|TRBJ2-3|.|16
TGCGCCAGCAGCCCTAGACAGTTAGGGAGCACAGATACGCAGTATTTT
CASSPRQLGSTDTQYF
>TRBV10-3|.|TRBJ2-1|once|16
TGTGCCATCAGTGGGGGGGACAGCCGCTCCTACAATGAGCAGTTCTTC
CAISGGDSRSYNEQFF
>TRBV6-5|TRBD2|TRBJ2-1|.|15
TGTGCCAGCAGTTACCTTGGACTAGCTAGGAATGAGCAGTTCTTC
CASSYLGLARNEQFF